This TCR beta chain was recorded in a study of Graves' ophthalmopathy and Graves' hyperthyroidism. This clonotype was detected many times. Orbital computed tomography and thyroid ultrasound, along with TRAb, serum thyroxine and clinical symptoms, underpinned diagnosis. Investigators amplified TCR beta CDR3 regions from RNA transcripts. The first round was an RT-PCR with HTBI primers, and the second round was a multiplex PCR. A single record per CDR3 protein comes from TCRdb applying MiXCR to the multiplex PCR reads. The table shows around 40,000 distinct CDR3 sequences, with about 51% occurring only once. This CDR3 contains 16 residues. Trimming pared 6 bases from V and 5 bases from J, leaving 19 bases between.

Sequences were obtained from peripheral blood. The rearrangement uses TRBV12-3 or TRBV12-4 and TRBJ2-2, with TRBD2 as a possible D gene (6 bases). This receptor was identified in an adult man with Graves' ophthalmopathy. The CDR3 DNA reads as TGTGCCAGCAGCCGAGGGGACTCCGTTGCTACCGGGGAGCTGTTTTTT. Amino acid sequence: CASSRGDSVATGELFF.